Presented here are 22 T cell receptor beta chains from one specimen sequenced in a study of vaccination effects on CD4 cells after COVID-19. Viral peptide pools were used in the ViraFEST assay to expand antigen-specific CD4+ T cells, and sequencing came afterward. Culturing for more than 9 days preceded CD4+ T cell isolation. SARS-CoV-2 infected the person between March and December 2020, as confirmed by PCR. Method: immunoSEQ multiplex PCR; TCRdb's copy keeps in-frame clones and lacks some. Here the sample spans tens of thousands of clones, roughly four fifths being singletons. Their specific antigens are unknown. Source: CD4+ T cells from PBMCs cultured with SARS-CoV-2 spike peptides, taken before COVID-19 vaccination. The receptors were gathered from a human donor who had a prior SARS-CoV-2 infection.

This chain joins TRBV13 and TRBJ2-7; tentatively, D is TRBD1 (7 bases). The germline V gene has CDR1 PRHDT and CDR2 FYEKMQ (reference sequence). CDR3 size: 16 residues. The germline V and J ends were trimmed by 5 bases and 3 bases, with 20 bases remaining between them. This chain's CDR3 is CASSPRRTGGVYEQYF. The CDR3, as DNA: TGTGCCAGCAGCCCCCGCCGGACAGGAGGGGTCTACGAGCAGTACTTC.

The chain employs TRBV19 and TRBJ2-3, with TRBD2 matching over 11 bases. V was clipped by 7 bases and J by 3 bases; unmatched bases: 6. The CDR3 totals 15 residues. CDR1 and CDR2 (germline): LNHDA, SQIVND (reference sequence). The CDR3 reads CASTNLAGGTDTQYF. The CDR3 DNA reads as TGTGCCAGTACCAACCTAGCGGGGGGAACAGATACGCAGTATTTT.

The V gene is TRBV5-8, the J gene TRBJ2-3; TRBD2 matches at 15 bases. CDR3 length: 17 amino acids. Germline CDR1 reads SGHTS; CDR2 reads YDEGEE. J lost 6 bases, V lost 4 bases, and 9 bases had no gene match. The CDR3 coding sequence is TGTGCCAGCAGCAGCGGACTAGCGGGAGGGCCCAGCGATACGCAGTATTTT. Amino acid sequence: CASSSGLAGGPSDTQYF.

This chain joins TRBV19 and TRBJ1-3; 7 bases match TRBD1. CDR3 size: 15 residues. V lost 3 bases to trimming and J lost 4 bases; unmatched junction nucleotides: 6. The germline CDR1 and CDR2 sequences are LNHDA and SQIVND (reference sequence). CDR3 nucleotides: TGTGCCAGTAGTATTCGACAGGGATCCGGAAACACCATATATTTT. Translating gives CASSIRQGSGNTIYF.

The rearrangement links TRBV6-5 to TRBJ1-1, with D unclear. The V end lost 4 bases, the J end lost 1 base, and 10 bases lay between the germline ends. The germline gives CDR1 MNHEY, CDR2 SVGAGI. This CDR3 has 14 residues. CDR3 residues: CASSSPRGNTEAFF. CDR3 nucleotides: TGTGCCAGCAGTTCGCCACGGGGGAACACTGAAGCTTTCTTT.

The gene calls are TRBV28 and TRBJ1-4, with 9 positions matching TRBD1. In germline, CDR1 is MDHEN, CDR2 SYDVKM. J gave up 6 bases and V 1 base, and 9 bases lay outside the gene matches. CDR3 length: 17 residues. CDR3 DNA: TGTGCCAGCAGTTTATCCCCTGACAGGGGGTTGTATGAAAAACTGTTTTTT. Its translation is CASSLSPDRGLYEKLFF.

The chain is built from TRBV1 and TRBJ2-5; the D call TRBD2 from the table was never checked on the DNA. TRBV1 is termed a pseudogene. This CDR3 comprises 15 residues. CDR3 in DNA: TGCACCAGCAGCCAAGGTAGTAGCGGCCAAGAGACCCAGTACTTC. This translates into CTSSQGSSGQETQYF.

The gene calls are TRBV23-1 and TRBJ2-7; D may be TRBD1 or TRBD2 (6 bases each). TRBV23-1 is marked as an open reading frame, function uncertain. The V end was cut by 6 bases, the J end by 6 bases, with 9 bases between. There are 11 residues in the CDR3. The CDR3 protein is CASRQGGEQYF. The CDR3 nucleotides are TGCGCCAGCAGACAGGGAGGCGAGCAGTACTTC.

This chain uses TRBV30 with TRBJ2-2; possibly TRBD1 for D (8 bases). With 0 bases removed from V and 6 bases from J, the gap between germline ends came to 14 bases. There are 15 residues in the CDR3. In germline, CDR1 is GTSNPN, CDR2 SVGIG (reference sequence). As DNA, the CDR3 is TGTGCCTGGAGTGTACAGGGGGGGGCCGCCGGGGAGCTGTTTTTT. Its protein is CAWSVQGGAAGELFF.

The chain carries TRBV19 and TRBJ2-3; D uncertain. V was clipped by 5 bases and J by 5 bases, with 8 bases between them. Germline loops: CDR1 LNHDA, CDR2 SQIVND (reference sequence). The CDR3 loop spans 12 amino acids. CDR3 DNA sequence: TGTGCCAGTAGTGGTGACGTAGATACGCAGTATTTT. Amino acids: CASSGDVDTQYF.

The genes are TRBV9 and TRBJ2-3; 10 nucleotides agree with TRBD2. Per germline, CDR1 SGDLS and CDR2 YYNGEE. This CDR3 spans 17 amino acids. Germline trimming cut 3 bases from V and 6 bases from J; bases unmatched to any gene: 13. This chain's CDR3 is CASSAQGLAGAGDTQYF. CDR3 bases: TGTGCCAGCAGCGCTCAGGGGCTAGCGGGGGCAGGGGATACGCAGTATTTT.

The chain carries TRBV7-9 and TRBJ2-1, with D perhaps matching TRBD2 (5 bases). CDR3 length equals 15 residues. The germline V gene has CDR1 SEHNR and CDR2 FQNEAQ (reference sequence). Trimming stripped 3 bases from V and 2 bases from J, with 11 bases between. DNA for the CDR3: TGTGCCAGCAGCTTGGACGCTAGCCCCTACAATGAGCAGTTCTTC. Amino acids: CASSLDASPYNEQFF.

V gene TRBV10-3 combines with J gene TRBJ1-2; D unclear. Trimming pared 5 bases from V and 4 bases from J, leaving 14 bases between. Per germline, CDR1 ENHRY and CDR2 SYGVKD. CDR3 size: 14 residues. Here the CDR3 reads CAISPDPQSYGYTF. Written as DNA, the CDR3 is TGTGCCATCAGTCCGGACCCCCAGAGCTATGGCTACACCTTC.

The chain links TRBV2 to TRBJ2-7; 10 bases agree with TRBD1. V dropped 6 bases and J dropped 3; count of bases not matched to a gene: 11. CDR1 SNHLY and CDR2 FYNNEI come from the germline V gene. The CDR3 consists of 16 residues. The CDR3 sequence: CASRSLGQGLLYEQYF. The CDR3, as DNA: TGTGCCAGCAGGAGCCTGGGACAGGGGCTCCTCTACGAGCAGTACTTC.

The gene calls are TRBV10-3 and TRBJ1-5, with D possibly TRBD1 on 5 matching bases. Germline V lookup: CDR1 ENHRY, CDR2 SYGVKD. The CDR3 contains 13 residues. V lost 6 bases and J lost 5, with 11 bases in between. The CDR3 DNA sequence: TGTGCCATCAGCTGGGACCGCGATCAGCCCCAGCATTTT. Amino acid sequence: CAISWDRDQPQHF.

This chain joins TRBV7-2 and TRBJ2-3; 7 positions match TRBD1. Looked up from germline, CDR1 is SGHTA and CDR2 is FQGNSA. The J segment lost 2 bases and the V segment lost 4 bases, leaving 3 bases of the junction unmatched. The CDR3 totals 14 residues. The CDR3 DNA reads as TGTGCCAGCAGCTCCACAGGGGTCACAGATACGCAGTATTTT. Protein: CASSSTGVTDTQYF. The whole variable domain, remainder taken from reference TRBV7-2 and TRBJ2-3, is GAGVSQSPSNKVTEKGKDVELRCDPISGHTALYWYRQSLGQGLEFLIYFQGNSAPDKSGLPSDRFSAERTGGSVSTLTIQRTQQEDSAVYLCASSSTGVTDTQYFGPGTRLTVL.

This sequence joins TRBV5-4 and TRBJ1-1; 10 nucleotides line up with TRBD1. CDR1 is SGHNT, CDR2 YYREEE, per germline (reference sequence). This CDR3 contains 19 residues. V shed 4 bases, J shed 1 base, and the junction held 16 bases outside the gene matches. Written as DNA, the CDR3 is TGTGCCAGCAGCCCCCGTCCGACAGGGGGCGGGATACCGAACACTGAAGCTTTCTTT. It yields the protein CASSPRPTGGGIPNTEAFF.

This clone was recorded a few times. The V call is TRBV3-1 (or the pseudogene TRBV3-2), the J call TRBJ1-1; D call uncertain. The V and J ends lost 5 bases and 11 bases respectively, with 15 bases between them. Germline V lookup: CDR1 LGHDT, CDR2 YNNKEL (reference sequence). The CDR3 is 12 residues long. CDR3 protein: CASSKTGHAAFF. In DNA form, the CDR3 reads TGTGCCAGCAGCAAAACCGGGCATGCCGCTTTCTTT.

The rearrangement joins TRBV2 to TRBJ2-7; D is unresolved. This CDR3 region has 13 residues. The germline V gene has CDR1 SNHLY and CDR2 FYNNEI. With 3 bases removed from V and 5 bases from J, the gap between germline ends came to 11 bases. The CDR3 nucleotides read TGTGCCAGCAGTGATGCTCGGTCGAACGAGCAGTACTTC. This encodes CASSDARSNEQYF.

V gene TRBV18 combines with J gene TRBJ1-2; the match to TRBD1 covers 7 bases. The CDR3 consists of 13 residues. Germline lookup yields CDR1 KGHSH and CDR2 LQKENI. Trimming cost V 3 bases and J 5 bases; bases outside gene matches: 3. The CDR3 loop is CASSPQGEYGYTF. CDR3 DNA sequence: TGTGCCAGCTCACCTCAGGGGGAATATGGCTACACCTTC.

There are a few counts of this clone. V usage is TRBV7-2 and J usage is TRBJ1-6; 7 bases agree with TRBD1. This CDR3 comprises 14 residues. The germline CDR1 and CDR2 sequences are SGHTA and FQGNSA. J was trimmed by 14 bases and V by 5 bases; bases with no gene match: 12. CDR3 sequence: CASSPDRAGVTLHF. The CDR3 DNA sequence: TGTGCCAGCAGCCCCGACAGGGCCGGGGTCACCCTCCACTTT.

This clone has a handful of counts. This chain connects TRBV3-1 (or the pseudogene TRBV3-2) to TRBJ2-5; no reliable D call. Trimming removed 4 bases from V and 7 bases from J, with 16 bases in between. The CDR3 extends over 14 amino acids. The germline gives CDR1 LGHDT, CDR2 YNNKEL (reference sequence). The CDR3 loop is CASSPLDPMGTQYF. The DNA of the CDR3 is TGTGCCAGCAGCCCCCTGGATCCCATGGGGACCCAGTACTTC.